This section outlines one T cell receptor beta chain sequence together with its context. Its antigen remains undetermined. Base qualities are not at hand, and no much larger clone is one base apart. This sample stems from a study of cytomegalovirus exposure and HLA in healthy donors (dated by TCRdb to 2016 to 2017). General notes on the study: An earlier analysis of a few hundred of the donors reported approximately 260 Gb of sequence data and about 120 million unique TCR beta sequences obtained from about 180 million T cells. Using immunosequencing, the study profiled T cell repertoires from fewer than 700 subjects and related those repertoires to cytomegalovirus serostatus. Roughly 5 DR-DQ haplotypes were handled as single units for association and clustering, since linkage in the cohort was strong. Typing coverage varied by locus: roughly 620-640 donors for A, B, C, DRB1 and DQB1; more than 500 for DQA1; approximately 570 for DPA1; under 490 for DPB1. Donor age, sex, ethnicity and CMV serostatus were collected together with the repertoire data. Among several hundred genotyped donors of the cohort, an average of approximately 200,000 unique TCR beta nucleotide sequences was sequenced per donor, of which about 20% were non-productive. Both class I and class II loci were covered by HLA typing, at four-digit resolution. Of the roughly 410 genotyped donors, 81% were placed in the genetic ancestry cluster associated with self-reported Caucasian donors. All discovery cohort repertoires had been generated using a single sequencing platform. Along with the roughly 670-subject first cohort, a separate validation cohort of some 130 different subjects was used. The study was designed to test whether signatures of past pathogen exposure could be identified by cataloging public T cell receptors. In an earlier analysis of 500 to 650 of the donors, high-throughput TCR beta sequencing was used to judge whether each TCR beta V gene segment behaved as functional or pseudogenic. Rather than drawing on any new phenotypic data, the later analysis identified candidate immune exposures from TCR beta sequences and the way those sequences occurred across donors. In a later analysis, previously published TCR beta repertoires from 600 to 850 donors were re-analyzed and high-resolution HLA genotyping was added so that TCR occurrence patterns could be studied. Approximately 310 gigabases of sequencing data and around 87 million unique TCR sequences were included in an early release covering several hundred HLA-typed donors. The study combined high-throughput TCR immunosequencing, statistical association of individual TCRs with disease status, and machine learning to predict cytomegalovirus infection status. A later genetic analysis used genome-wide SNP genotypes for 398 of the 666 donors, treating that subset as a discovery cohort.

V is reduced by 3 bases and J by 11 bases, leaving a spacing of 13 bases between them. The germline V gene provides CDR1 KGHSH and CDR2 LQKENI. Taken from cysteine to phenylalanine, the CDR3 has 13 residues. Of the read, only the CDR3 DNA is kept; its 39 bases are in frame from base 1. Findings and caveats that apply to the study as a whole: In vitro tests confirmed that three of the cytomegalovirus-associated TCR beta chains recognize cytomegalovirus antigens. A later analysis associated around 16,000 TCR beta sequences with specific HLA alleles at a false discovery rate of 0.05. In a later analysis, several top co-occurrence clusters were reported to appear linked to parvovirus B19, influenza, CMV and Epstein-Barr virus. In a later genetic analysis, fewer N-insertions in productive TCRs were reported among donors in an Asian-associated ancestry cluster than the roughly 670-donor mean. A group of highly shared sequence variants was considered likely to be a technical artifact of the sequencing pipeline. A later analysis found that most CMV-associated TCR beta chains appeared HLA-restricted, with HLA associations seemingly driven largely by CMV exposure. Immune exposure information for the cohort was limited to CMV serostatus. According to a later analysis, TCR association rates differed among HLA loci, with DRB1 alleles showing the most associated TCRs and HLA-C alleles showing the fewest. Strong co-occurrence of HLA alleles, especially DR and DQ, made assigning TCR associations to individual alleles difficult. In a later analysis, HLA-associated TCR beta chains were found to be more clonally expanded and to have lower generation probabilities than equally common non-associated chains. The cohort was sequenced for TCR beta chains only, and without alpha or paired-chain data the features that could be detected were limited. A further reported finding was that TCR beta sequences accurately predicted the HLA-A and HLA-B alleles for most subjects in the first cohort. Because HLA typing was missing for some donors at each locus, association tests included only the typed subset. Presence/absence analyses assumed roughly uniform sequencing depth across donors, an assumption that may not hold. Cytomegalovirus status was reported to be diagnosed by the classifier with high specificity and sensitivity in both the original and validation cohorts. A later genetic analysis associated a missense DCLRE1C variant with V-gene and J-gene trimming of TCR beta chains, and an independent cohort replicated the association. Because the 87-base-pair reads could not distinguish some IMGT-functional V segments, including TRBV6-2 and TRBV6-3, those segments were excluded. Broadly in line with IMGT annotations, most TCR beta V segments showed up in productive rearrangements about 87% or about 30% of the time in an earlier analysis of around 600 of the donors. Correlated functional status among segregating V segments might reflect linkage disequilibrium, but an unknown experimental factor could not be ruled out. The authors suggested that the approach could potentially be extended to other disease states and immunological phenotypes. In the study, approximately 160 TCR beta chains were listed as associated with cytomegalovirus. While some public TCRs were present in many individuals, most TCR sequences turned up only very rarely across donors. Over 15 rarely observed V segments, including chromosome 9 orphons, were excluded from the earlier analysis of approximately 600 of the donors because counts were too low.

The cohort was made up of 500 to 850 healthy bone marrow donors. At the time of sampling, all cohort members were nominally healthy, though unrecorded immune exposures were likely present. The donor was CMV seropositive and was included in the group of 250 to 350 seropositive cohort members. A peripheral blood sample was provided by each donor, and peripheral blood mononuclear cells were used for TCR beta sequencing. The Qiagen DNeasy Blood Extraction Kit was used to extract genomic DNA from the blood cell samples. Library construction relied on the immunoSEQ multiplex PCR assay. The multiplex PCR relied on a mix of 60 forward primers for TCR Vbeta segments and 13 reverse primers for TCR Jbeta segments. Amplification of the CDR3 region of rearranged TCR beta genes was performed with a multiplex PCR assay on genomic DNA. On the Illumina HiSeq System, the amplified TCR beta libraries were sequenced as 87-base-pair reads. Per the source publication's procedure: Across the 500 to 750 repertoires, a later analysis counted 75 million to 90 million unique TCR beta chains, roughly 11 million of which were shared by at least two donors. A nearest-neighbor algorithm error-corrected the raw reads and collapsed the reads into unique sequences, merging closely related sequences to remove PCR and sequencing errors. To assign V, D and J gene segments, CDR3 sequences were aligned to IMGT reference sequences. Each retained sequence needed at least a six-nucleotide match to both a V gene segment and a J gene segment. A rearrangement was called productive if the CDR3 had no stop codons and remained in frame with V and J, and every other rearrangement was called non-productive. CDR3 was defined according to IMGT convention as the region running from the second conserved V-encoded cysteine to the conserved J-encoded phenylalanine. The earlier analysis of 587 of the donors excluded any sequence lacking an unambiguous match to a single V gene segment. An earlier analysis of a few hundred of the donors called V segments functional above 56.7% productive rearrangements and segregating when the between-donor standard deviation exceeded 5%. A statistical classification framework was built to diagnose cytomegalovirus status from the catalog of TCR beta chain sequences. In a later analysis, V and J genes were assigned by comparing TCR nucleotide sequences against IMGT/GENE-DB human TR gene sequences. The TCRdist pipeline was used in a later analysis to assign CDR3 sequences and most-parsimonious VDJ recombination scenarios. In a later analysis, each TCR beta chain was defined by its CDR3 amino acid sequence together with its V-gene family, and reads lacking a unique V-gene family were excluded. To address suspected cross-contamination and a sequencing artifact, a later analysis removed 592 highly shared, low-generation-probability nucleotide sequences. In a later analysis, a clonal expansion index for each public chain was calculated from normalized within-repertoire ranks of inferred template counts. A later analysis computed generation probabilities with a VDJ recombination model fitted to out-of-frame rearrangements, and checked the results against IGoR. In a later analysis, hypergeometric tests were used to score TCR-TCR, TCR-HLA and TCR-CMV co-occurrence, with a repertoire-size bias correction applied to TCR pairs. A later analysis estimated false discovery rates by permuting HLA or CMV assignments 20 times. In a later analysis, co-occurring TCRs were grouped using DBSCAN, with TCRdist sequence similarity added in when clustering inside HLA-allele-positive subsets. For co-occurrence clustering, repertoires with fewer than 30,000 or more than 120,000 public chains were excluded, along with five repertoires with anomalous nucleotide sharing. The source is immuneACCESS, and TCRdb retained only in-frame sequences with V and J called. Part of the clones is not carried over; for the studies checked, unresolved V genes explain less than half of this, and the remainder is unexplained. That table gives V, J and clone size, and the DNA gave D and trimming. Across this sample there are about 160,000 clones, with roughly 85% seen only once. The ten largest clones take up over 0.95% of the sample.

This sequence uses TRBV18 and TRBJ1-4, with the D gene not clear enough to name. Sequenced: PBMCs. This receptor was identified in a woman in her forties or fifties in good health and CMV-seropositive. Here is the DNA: TGTGCCAGCTCACCCGGGGTGAAGGAGAAACTGTTTTTT. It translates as CASSPGVKEKLFF.